One sample yielded the 15 T cell receptor beta chains listed below, sequenced in a study of glioma-infiltrating T cells. Amplification of TCR alpha and beta CDR3 regions from RNA used iRepertoire nested multiplex PCR. Via MiXCR, TCRdb re-called the multiplex PCR reads, giving one row per CDR3 protein. The table lists around 150,000 distinct CDR3 sequences, roughly 43% of them singletons, with more than 15% in the top ten. Sequenced material: glioma tissue, nonneoplastic brain tissue, or PBMCs (not recorded which). Receptor source: a human donor with low-grade glioma or glioblastoma, undergoing nonglioma brain surgery, or in good health (not recorded which).

As regards this clonotype: The junction does not match germline at one end; this may be a read error. This chain links TRBV27 with TRBJ1-1, with TRBD1 matching 7 bases. CDR3 length equals 15 residues. Looked up from germline, CDR1 is MNHEY and CDR2 is SMNVEV (reference sequence). The DNA for the CDR3 is TGTGCCAGCAGTCTGACAGGGCCTCAAGACACTGAAGCTTCCTTT. Protein product: CASSLTGPQDTEASF.

The chain recombines TRBV20-1 with TRBJ1-5, with 8 bases lining up with TRBD1. CDR3 length: 16 amino acids. Germline trimming cut 0 bases from V and 6 bases from J; bases unmatched to any gene: 10. The germline V gene encodes CDR1 DFQATT and CDR2 SNEGSKA (reference sequence). The CDR3 here is CSARDLPTGEAQPQHF. DNA of the CDR3: TGCAGTGCTAGAGATCTCCCGACAGGGGAGGCTCAGCCCCAGCATTTT.

J is TRBJ1-2 and V is TRBV18; D uncertain. The CDR3 spans 17 residues. The ends were cut back, 0 bases at V and 2 bases at J, with 16 bases in the middle. Germline CDR1 is KGHSH and CDR2 is LQKENI. The CDR3 spells CASSPPGLGSSNYGYTF. The CDR3 DNA reads as TGTGCCAGCTCACCACCGGGTCTAGGGAGCTCCAACTATGGCTACACCTTC.

V and J are TRBV24-1 and TRBJ1-3; D unresolved. The CDR3 loop spans 13 amino acids. Germline V gene data show CDR1 as KGHDR and CDR2 as SFDVKD. Trimming left V 5 bases short and J 0 bases short, with 4 bases between. The CDR3 sequence: CATSGSSGNTIYF. The CDR3 bases are TGTGCCACCAGTGGAAGCTCTGGAAACACCATATATTTT.

The chain has TRBV6-2 or TRBV6-3 and TRBJ1-1, with 7 bases fitting TRBD1. The CDR3 is made up of 15 amino acids. V was clipped by 6 bases and J by 5 bases; unmatched bases: 12. The germline gives CDR1 MNHEY, CDR2 SVGEGT. DNA for the CDR3: TGTGCCAGCAGGGGGTTCGACAGGGCAAGGACTGAAGCTTTCTTT. Its translation: CASRGFDRARTEAFF.

The V call is TRBV6-2 or TRBV6-3, the J call TRBJ1-5, with TRBD1 matching 8 bases. Per germline, CDR1 MNHEY and CDR2 SVGEGT. The V gene end was trimmed by 10 bases and the J gene end by 6 bases; junction bases not matched to a gene: 8. The CDR3 is made up of 13 amino acids. CDR3 loop: CATQDRAGQPQHF. CDR3 nucleotides: TGTGCCACCCAGGACAGGGCGGGTCAGCCCCAGCATTTT.

The genes are TRBV20-1 and TRBJ2-3; no reliable D call. Germline values: CDR1 DFQATT, CDR2 SNEGSKA (reference sequence). Trimming took 5 bases from V and 0 from J, leaving 9 bases between them. The CDR3 extends over 13 amino acids. Written as DNA, the CDR3 is TGCAGTGCTTTGGACGGGAGCACAGATACGCAGTATTTT. It yields the protein CSALDGSTDTQYF.

This clonotype has just a few counts. The J gene is TRBJ2-7, the V gene TRBV20-1, with TRBD2 matching 8 bases. The CDR3 contains 13 residues. The V gene's germline CDR1 is DFQATT and CDR2 SNEGSKA (reference sequence). Germline trimming cut 6 bases from V and 4 bases from J; bases unmatched to any gene: 8. Written as DNA, the CDR3 is TGCAGTGCAAATAGCGGGAAGGCTTACGAGCAGTACTTC. It yields the protein CSANSGKAYEQYF.

J is TRBJ2-1 and V is TRBV6-1; 11 positions match TRBD2. The J segment lost 10 bases and the V segment lost 4 bases, leaving 12 bases of the junction unmatched. Per germline, CDR1 MNHNS and CDR2 SASEGT. The CDR3 sequence is 16 residues long. The CDR3 region is CASSGGTSGLLGEQFF. CDR3 nucleotide sequence: TGTGCCAGCAGTGGAGGGACTAGCGGCCTCCTTGGAGAGCAGTTCTTC.

This clonotype turned up a few times. The V call is TRBV20-1, the J call TRBJ2-7, with D perhaps TRBD2 (6 bases). The CDR3 contains 14 residues. V was clipped by 0 bases and J by 0 bases, with 9 bases between them. CDR1 is DFQATT, CDR2 SNEGSKA, per germline (reference sequence). The CDR3 protein is CSARDGGSSYEQYF. The DNA for the CDR3 is TGCAGTGCTAGAGACGGAGGGAGCTCCTACGAGCAGTACTTC.

As DNA, the CDR3 is TGCGCCAGCTCCGGCGCAGGGGCACTCTACGAGCAGTACTTC. Translated, it gives CASSGAGALYEQYF. The V and J genes are TRBV5-1 and TRBJ2-7; TRBD1 is a possible D gene (6 bases). Germline V gene data show CDR1 as SGHRS and CDR2 as YFSETQ. Trimming stripped 7 bases from V and 3 bases from J, with 17 bases between. CDR3 length: 14 residues.

This clonotype was picked up a small number of times. DNA for the CDR3: TGTGCCAGCAGTTCTTTAAGACGTCAAGTAGCCTACAATGAGCAGTTCTTC. Protein sequence: CASSSLRRQVAYNEQFF. The rearrangement links TRBV6-2 or TRBV6-3 to TRBJ2-1; D is unresolved. The length of the CDR3 is 17 residues. V lost 4 bases, J lost 2 bases, and 18 bases lay in between. Per germline, CDR1 MNHEY and CDR2 SVGEGT.

The chain combines TRBV28 with TRBJ2-1; D call uncertain. V lost 7 bases and J lost 10, with 17 bases in between. The CDR3 loop spans 13 amino acids. CDR1 and CDR2 (germline): MDHEN, SYDVKM. The CDR3 is CASNSGWLSEQFF. Here the CDR3 DNA reads TGTGCCAGCAATTCCGGGTGGCTAAGCGAGCAGTTCTTC.

The V and J genes are TRBV6-5 and TRBJ2-7; D assignment may be TRBD1 or TRBD2 (6 bases each). Germline CDR1 MNHEY, CDR2 SVGAGI. Trimming left V 0 bases short and J 2 bases short, with 11 bases between. The CDR3 is made up of 15 amino acids. The CDR3 loop reads CASSYSWGAPYEQYF. The CDR3 DNA follows: TGTGCCAGCAGTTACTCGTGGGGGGCCCCCTACGAGCAGTACTTC.

The chain is built from TRBV12-3 or TRBV12-4 and TRBJ1-5; D is ambiguous. The V end was cut by 5 bases, the J end by 5 bases, with 7 bases between. The CDR3 loop spans 12 amino acids. This CDR3 reads CASSISDQPQHF. The CDR3 DNA follows: TGTGCCAGCAGTATATCCGATCAGCCCCAGCATTTT.